These T cell receptor beta chains were read from a single sample in a study of early T cells in non-severe SARS-CoV-2 infection. In TCRdb, the 5' RACE reads were re-called with MiXCR into one record per CDR3 protein. Of 25,000 to 35,000 distinct CDR3 sequences in the sample, less than 8.5% were seen once. Sample: whole blood. The receptors stem from an adult who was a healthcare worker with PCR-confirmed SARS-CoV-2 infection or an uninfected control (not recorded which). The CDR3 runs from the conserved cysteine through the conserved F or W. Fields, in order: D gene, V gene, J gene, clone size, CDR3 protein, CDR3 DNA. A D gene is named only where the DNA matches it firmly. Size values are once, few and many counts, or a class for expanded clones, and some rows have none.

>.|TRBV18|TRBJ2-1|many
CASSPGQEQFF
TGTGCCAGCTCACCCGGACAGGAGCAGTTCTTC
>TRBD1|TRBV6-1|TRBJ2-3|many
CASITGQGGPTDTQYF
TGTGCCAGCATTACCGGACAGGGAGGACCAACAGATACGCAGTATTTT
>.|TRBV27|TRBJ2-1|large
CASRKVSSYNEQFF
TGTGCCAGCAGAAAAGTTAGCTCCTACAATGAGCAGTTCTTC
>TRBD1|TRBV18|TRBJ2-7|many
CASSLGTGDGYEQYF
TGTGCCAGCTCACTGGGGACAGGGGATGGTTACGAGCAGTACTTC
>.|TRBV29-1|TRBJ2-1|few
CSVEDTPGSYNEQFF
TGCAGCGTTGAAGATACGCCGGGCTCCTACAATGAGCAGTTCTTC
>TRBD2|TRBV7-9|TRBJ2-2|many
CASSQLAGGPHTGELFF
TGTGCCAGCAGCCAACTAGCGGGAGGGCCGCACACCGGGGAGCTGTTTTTT
>.|TRBV5-1|TRBJ2-5|few
CASSSLAGAQETQYF
TGCGCCAGCAGCTCCCTGGCGGGCGCTCAAGAGACCCAGTACTTC
>.|TRBV9|TRBJ1-2|many
CASSVDWAVYRDNYGYTF
TGTGCCAGCAGCGTAGACTGGGCCGTTTACAGGGATAACTATGGCTACACCTTC
>TRBD1|TRBV10-3|TRBJ1-5|few
CAISESRTGGNQPQHF
TGTGCCATCAGTGAGTCGAGGACAGGAGGTAATCAGCCCCAGCATTTT
>.|TRBV9|TRBJ2-5|many
CASSVGKQETQYF
TGTGCCAGCAGCGTAGGTAAACAGGAGACCCAGTACTTC
>.|TRBV7-9|TRBJ1-5|few
CASGAGNQPQHF
TGTGCCAGCGGGGCAGGCAATCAGCCCCAGCATTTT
>TRBD1|TRBV5-1|TRBJ2-1|many
CASSSGQAYNEQFF
TGCGCCAGCAGCTCTGGACAGGCTTACAATGAGCAGTTCTTC
>.|TRBV4-1|TRBJ2-7|.
CASSQVLGGYEQYF
TGCGCCAGCAGCCAAGTTCTGGGGGGTTACGAGCAGTACTTC
>TRBD1|TRBV29-1|TRBJ2-7|many
CSVKTGENEQYF
TGCAGCGTGAAGACAGGGGAGAACGAGCAGTACTTC
>.|TRBV12-3/TRBV12-4|TRBJ1-2|many
CASSFRGGGGYTF
TGTGCCAGCAGTTTTCGGGGGGGCGGCGGCTACACCTTC
>.|TRBV7-8|TRBJ2-7|few
CASSPPGLSYEQYF
TGTGCCAGCAGCCCTCCAGGCCTCTCCTACGAGCAGTACTTC
>.|TRBV27|TRBJ2-7|many
CASSRRGSYEQYF
TGTGCCAGCAGCCGACGGGGGTCCTACGAGCAGTACTTC
>TRBD1|TRBV4-1|TRBJ2-6|many
CASNWDRLDSGANVLTF
TGCGCCAGCAACTGGGACAGGTTGGACTCTGGGGCCAACGTCCTGACTTTC
>TRBD1|TRBV30|TRBJ1-2|many
CAWSVTGAGNYGYTF
TGTGCCTGGAGTGTTACAGGGGCGGGTAACTATGGCTACACCTTC
>.|TRBV20-1|TRBJ2-5|.
CSARGGETQYF
TGCAGTGCTAGGGGCGGAGAGACCCAGTACTTC
>.|TRBV7-8|TRBJ2-5|few
CASSQSRRADPQETQYF
TGTGCCAGCAGCCAAAGCCGGCGAGCCGATCCGCAAGAGACCCAGTACTTC
>TRBD1|TRBV14|TRBJ1-5|many
CASSRTGVRQPQHF
TGTGCCAGCAGCCGAACAGGGGTTAGGCAGCCCCAGCATTTT
>TRBD1|TRBV7-3|TRBJ2-6|many
CASSLVGQGSGANVLTF
TGTGCCAGCAGCTTAGTGGGACAGGGCTCTGGGGCCAACGTCCTGACTTTC
>TRBD1|TRBV7-9|TRBJ2-7|few
CASSLALQTGRYEQYF
TGTGCCAGCAGCTTAGCTTTGCAGACAGGGCGCTACGAGCAGTACTTC
>TRBD1|TRBV12-3/TRBV12-4|TRBJ1-2|many
CASSQDRGKSGYTF
TGTGCCAGCAGCCAGGACAGGGGAAAGAGTGGCTACACCTTC
>TRBD1|TRBV12-3/TRBV12-4|TRBJ1-1|many
CASRPATGGTEAFF
TGTGCCAGCAGGCCGGCGACAGGGGGCACTGAAGCTTTCTTT
>.|TRBV30|TRBJ1-1|many
CAWSVLRSAFF
TGTGCCTGGAGTGTATTAAGATCAGCTTTCTTT
>.|TRBV27|TRBJ2-1|.
CASSFPSGERGSYNEQFF
TGTGCCAGCAGTTTCCCCTCTGGAGAGAGGGGATCGTACAATGAGCAGTTCTTC
>TRBD2|TRBV20-1|TRBJ2-7|many
CSATASGRYEQYF
TGCAGTGCTACGGCTAGCGGGCGCTACGAGCAGTACTTC
>.|TRBV5-6|TRBJ2-2|many
CASSPGPGVSGELFF
TGTGCCAGCAGCCCAGGACCAGGGGTATCCGGGGAGCTGTTTTTT
>TRBD2|TRBV29-1|TRBJ2-1|many
CSGSGRASDEQFF
TGCAGCGGTAGCGGGAGGGCCAGTGATGAGCAGTTCTTC
>TRBD2|TRBV10-3|TRBJ2-5|medium-sized
CAISATSGEETQYF
TGTGCCATCAGTGCGACTAGCGGAGAAGAGACCCAGTACTTC
>TRBD2|TRBV9|TRBJ2-7|few
CASSVVLASEQYF
TGTGCCAGCAGCGTAGTACTAGCGTCCGAGCAGTACTTC
>.|TRBV6-2/TRBV6-3|TRBJ2-7|few
CASSYAGSGYEQYF
TGTGCCAGCAGTTACGCTGGGTCGGGGTACGAGCAGTACTTC
>.|TRBV7-7|TRBJ2-2|many
CASSLIITGELFF
TGTGCTAGCAGCTTAATCATCACCGGGGAGCTGTTTTTT
>.|TRBV3-1|TRBJ2-7|.
CASSQDRNRRGQYF
TGTGCCAGCAGCCAAGATAGGAACCGCCGTGGGCAGTACTTC
>TRBD1|TRBV20-1|TRBJ2-7|many
CSARESLGQGLYEQYF
TGCAGTGCTAGAGAGAGCCTCGGACAGGGACTCTACGAGCAGTACTTC
>.|TRBV6-6|TRBJ2-2|.
CASGSNTGELFF
TGTGCCAGCGGTTCAAACACCGGGGAGCTGTTTTTT
>TRBD1|TRBV5-1|TRBJ2-7|.
CASSRGQGFDEQYF
TGCGCCAGCAGTCGTGGACAGGGGTTCGACGAGCAGTACTTC
>TRBD2|TRBV5-6|TRBJ2-1|many
CASSRGAGGSYNEQFF
TGTGCCAGCAGCCGGGGAGCGGGAGGTTCCTACAATGAGCAGTTCTTC
>.|TRBV7-6|TRBJ1-1|many
CASRHTEAFF
TGTGCCAGCAGGCACACTGAAGCTTTCTTT
>TRBD2|TRBV6-1|TRBJ2-1|few
CASWRESPNYNEQFF
TGTGCCAGCTGGCGGGAGTCCCCCAACTACAATGAGCAGTTCTTC
>TRBD1|TRBV7-6|TRBJ2-3|many
CASSLARGTFPDTQYF
TGTGCCAGCAGCTTAGCCAGGGGGACCTTCCCAGATACGCAGTATTTT
>TRBD2|TRBV5-6|TRBJ2-1|many
CASSLGASGAMDEQFF
TGTGCCAGCAGCTTGGGGGCTAGCGGAGCAATGGATGAGCAGTTCTTC
>.|TRBV2|TRBJ2-1|many
CASSVTGQIPYNVEQFF
TGTGCCAGCAGTGTGACGGGACAAATCCCCTACAATGTTGAGCAGTTCTTC
>.|TRBV24-1|TRBJ2-3|.
CATSDDQGPLPLGDTQYF
TGTGCCACCAGTGATGACCAGGGTCCCCTACCACTGGGAGATACGCAGTATTTT
>.|TRBV12-3/TRBV12-4|TRBJ2-3|.
CASSLQIFTDTQYF
TGTGCCAGCAGTTTACAAATCTTCACAGATACGCAGTATTTT
>TRBD2|TRBV11-3|TRBJ2-1|.
CASSPLAGGTNEQFF
TGTGCCAGCAGCCCACTAGCGGGAGGGACCAATGAGCAGTTCTTC
>.|TRBV29-1|TRBJ2-1|many
CSVSTWGDTFNEQFF
TGCAGCGTTTCGACGTGGGGCGACACCTTCAATGAGCAGTTCTTC